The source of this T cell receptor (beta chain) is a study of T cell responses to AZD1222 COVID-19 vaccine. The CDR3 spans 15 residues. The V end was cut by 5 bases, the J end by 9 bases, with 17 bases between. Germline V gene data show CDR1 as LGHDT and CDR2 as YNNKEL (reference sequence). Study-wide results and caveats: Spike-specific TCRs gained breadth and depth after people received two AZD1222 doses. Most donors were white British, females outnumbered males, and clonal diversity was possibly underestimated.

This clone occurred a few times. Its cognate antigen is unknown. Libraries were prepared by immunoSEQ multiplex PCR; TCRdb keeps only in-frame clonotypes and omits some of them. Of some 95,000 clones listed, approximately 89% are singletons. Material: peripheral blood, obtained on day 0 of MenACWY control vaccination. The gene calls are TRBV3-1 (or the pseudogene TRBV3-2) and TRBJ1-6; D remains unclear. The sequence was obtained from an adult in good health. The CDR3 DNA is TGTGCCAGCAGCGTTCATATAATCCAGCCTTCACCCCTCCACTTT. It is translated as CASSVHIIQPSPLHF.